The 24 T cell receptor beta chains presented below share a single source sample, sequenced in a study of neurological immune-mediated disorders. TCRdb passed the 5' RACE reads through MiXCR, listing each CDR3 protein once. The table lists 20,000 to 30,000 distinct CDR3 sequences, roughly 12% of them singletons. Input material: PBMCs. The receptors stem from a woman aged 40 to 49 with HTLV-1-associated myelopathy (HAM/TSP).

This clonotype was found a few times. The V gene is TRBV19, the J gene TRBJ2-2; D not resolved. V was clipped by 2 bases and J by 5 bases, with 6 bases between them. The CDR3 has 13 amino acids. Germline loops: CDR1 LNHDA, CDR2 SQIVND (reference sequence). The CDR3 bases are TGTGCCAGTAGTATAAGCCAAACCGGGGAGCTGTTTTTT. The encoded protein is CASSISQTGELFF. Full variable domain (rest looked up from reference TRBV19 and TRBJ2-2): DGGITQSPKYLFRKEGQNVTLSCEQNLNHDAMYWYRQDPGQGLRLIYYSQIVNDFQKGDIAEGYSVSREKKESFPLTVTSAQKNPTAFYLCASSISQTGELFFGEGSRLTVL.

There are many counts of this clonotype. The V gene is TRBV5-1, the J gene TRBJ1-4; the D gene is possibly TRBD1 (5 bases). V was clipped by 3 bases and J by 7 bases, with 10 bases between them. Germline-derived CDR1 and CDR2 are SGHRS and YFSETQ. There are 13 residues in the CDR3. This CDR3 reads CASSSSGREKLFF. DNA of the CDR3: TGCGCCAGCAGCTCCTCGGGGCGTGAAAAACTGTTTTTT.

The sample holds many counts of this clonotype. The rearrangement links TRBV7-2 to TRBJ2-2, with a tentative D call TRBD1 (6 bases). CDR1 and CDR2 from the germline V gene are SGHTA and FQGNSA. V was cut by 7 bases and J by 3 bases, with 12 bases left in between. CDR3 length equals 14 residues. This chain's CDR3 is CASMGQGYTGELFF. The CDR3 nucleotides read TGTGCCAGCATGGGGCAGGGGTACACCGGGGAGCTGTTTTTT.

The chain combines TRBV2 with TRBJ1-1, with D hard to call. Looked up from germline, CDR1 is SNHLY and CDR2 is FYNNEI. V lost 8 bases, J lost 7 bases, and 17 bases lay in between. The CDR3 is 13 amino acids. The CDR3 DNA sequence: TGTGCCAGCCAAGGACTTACGAACGATGAAGCTTTCTTT. As protein: CASQGLTNDEAFF.

The table lists this clonotype with many counts. The chain employs TRBV7-8 and TRBJ2-1; D gene unclear. This CDR3 comprises 14 residues. V was clipped by 1 base and J by 1 base, with 5 bases between them. Germline V lookup: CDR1 SGHVS, CDR2 FQNEAQ. The CDR3: CASSLVQSYNEQFF. The DNA of the CDR3 is TGTGCCAGCAGCTTAGTACAGTCCTACAATGAGCAGTTCTTC.

The table lists this clonotype with many counts. The V and J genes are TRBV6-5 and TRBJ1-1; TRBD1 is a possible D gene (6 bases). This CDR3 has 14 residues. Germline CDR1 is MNHEY and CDR2 is SVGAGI. V dropped 6 bases and J dropped 2 bases, with 13 bases sitting between them. The CDR3 region has the DNA TGTGCCAGCAGGGGAGGACAGCCAAACACTGAAGCTTTCTTT. It encodes CASRGGQPNTEAFF.

This clonotype came up many times. The chain uses TRBV6-2 or TRBV6-3 and TRBJ1-6; TRBD1 aligns across 7 bases. This CDR3 has 14 residues. The J segment lost 7 bases and the V segment lost 7 bases, leaving 7 bases of the junction unmatched. The germline CDR1 and CDR2 sequences are MNHEY and SVGEGT. The CDR3 nucleotides are TGTGCCAGCATCCGGACAGGAGGAAATTCACCCCTCCACTTT. It codes for CASIRTGGNSPLHF.

The table lists this clonotype with many counts. The chain joins TRBV20-1 to TRBJ2-7; the match to TRBD2 covers 12 bases. The CDR3 is 14 residues long. Per the germline V gene, CDR1 is DFQATT and CDR2 is SNEGSKA (reference sequence). V lost 0 bases, J lost 6 bases, and 3 bases stayed unmatched. The CDR3, as DNA: TGCAGTGCTAGAGATGCTAGCGGGGGGGGCGAGCAGTACTTC. Residues: CSARDASGGGEQYF.

This clonotype came up many times. The rearrangement joins TRBV12-3 or TRBV12-4 to TRBJ2-3; D ambiguous. The CDR3 is 15 residues long. Trimming left V 2 bases short and J 5 bases short, with 14 bases between. The CDR3 DNA is TGTGCCAGCAGTTTATGGCCGGCGGATGGAGATACGCAGTATTTT. As protein: CASSLWPADGDTQYF.

This clonotype has at least ten counts. The chain has TRBV5-6 and TRBJ2-2; unclear D gene. Germline CDR1 SGHDT, CDR2 YYEEEE. V lost 1 base, J lost 1 base, and 5 bases lay in between. The CDR3 spans 14 residues. This CDR3 reads CASSLRQNTGELFF. The CDR3 nucleotides read TGTGCCAGCAGCTTGAGGCAGAACACCGGGGAGCTGTTTTTT.

Ten or more counts support this clonotype. This chain connects TRBV5-6 to TRBJ2-1; D unclear. With 2 bases removed from V and 0 bases from J, the gap between germline ends came to 6 bases. Germline V gene lookup returns CDR1 SGHDT and CDR2 YYEEEE. This CDR3 spans 14 amino acids. The CDR3 region is CASSFGHSYNEQFF. As DNA, the CDR3 is TGTGCCAGCAGCTTCGGGCACTCCTACAATGAGCAGTTCTTC.

This clonotype was seen ten or more times. The V and J genes are TRBV20-1 and TRBJ2-3, with D unresolved. Germline CDR1 and CDR2: DFQATT and SNEGSKA (reference sequence). Between the trimmed V and J ends, which lost 2 bases and 6 bases, there was a span of 18 bases. CDR3 length equals 15 residues. The CDR3 nucleotides read TGCAGTGCTAGAACGGCCTCGCTCATTCGGGATACGCAGTATTTT. It encodes CSARTASLIRDTQYF.

This clonotype was seen at least ten times. The V call is TRBV5-1, the J call TRBJ2-6; D ambiguous. V was shortened by 0 bases and J by 0 bases, with 7 bases between the two germline ends. This CDR3 comprises 16 residues. The germline CDR1 and CDR2 sequences are SGHRS and YFSETQ. Here the CDR3 DNA reads TGCGCCAGCAGCTTGGGACGGCTCTCTGGGGCCAACGTCCTGACTTTC. Amino acids: CASSLGRLSGANVLTF. Full variable domain (remainder filled in from reference TRBV5-1 and TRBJ2-6): KAGVTQTPRYLIKTRGQQVTLSCSPISGHRSVSWYQQTPGQGLQFLFEYFSETQRNKGNFPGRFSGRQFSNSRSEMNVSTLELGDSALYLCASSLGRLSGANVLTFGAGSRLTVL.

This clonotype was detected ten times or more. The chain joins TRBV5-1 to TRBJ1-1; D is uncertain. Germline lookup yields CDR1 SGHRS and CDR2 YFSETQ. V lost 0 bases and J 0 bases, leaving 6 bases between the germline ends. The CDR3 is made up of 14 amino acids. The DNA of the CDR3 is TGCGCCAGCAGCTTGGGGGCTTTGAACACTGAAGCTTTCTTT. Protein sequence: CASSLGALNTEAFF.

Many counts were recorded for this clonotype. V gene TRBV15 combines with J gene TRBJ1-2, with D unresolved. The CDR3 has 12 residues. The ends were cut back, 5 bases at V and 8 bases at J, with 12 bases in the middle. Germline CDR1 LNHNV, CDR2 YYDKDF (reference sequence). The CDR3 nucleotides read TGTGCCACCAGCGGTCAGGTGATAGGCTACACCTTC. Translation: CATSGQVIGYTF.

This clonotype was observed at least ten times. V is TRBV12-3 or TRBV12-4 and J is TRBJ2-3; 7 bases agree with TRBD2. V was clipped by 6 bases and J by 4 bases; unmatched bases: 10. The CDR3 consists of 15 residues. The CDR3 protein is CASSTPGRVPDTQYF. As DNA, the CDR3 is TGTGCCAGCAGCACACCAGGGAGGGTACCAGATACGCAGTATTTT.

This clonotype was counted many times. This rearrangement joins TRBV10-3 to TRBJ2-4; TRBD2 might be the D (5 bases). The CDR3 runs 16 residues. Germline V gene sequence: CDR1 ENHRY, CDR2 SYGVKD. Trimming cost V 2 bases and J 0 bases, with 11 bases left between them. The CDR3 region has the DNA TGTGCCATCAGTGAGGGGGAACTAGTAGCCAAAAACATTCAGTACTTC. Translation gives CAISEGELVAKNIQYF.

This clonotype was counted many times. The CDR3 DNA reads as TGTGCCATCAGTGAGTCGAGAGGGAGGATCGTTGAAGCTTTCTTT. Translated: CAISESRGRIVEAFF. The V and J genes are TRBV10-3 and TRBJ1-1; no clear D. Germline CDR1 and CDR2: ENHRY and SYGVKD. V lost 0 bases to trimming and J lost 7 bases, with 15 bases between them. This CDR3 region has 15 residues.

The chain is built from TRBV5-1 and TRBJ2-5, with 8 bases aligning to TRBD1. This CDR3 contains 15 residues. With V trimmed by 4 bases and J by 1 base, 6 bases remained unmatched. The germline V gene encodes CDR1 SGHRS and CDR2 YFSETQ. In DNA, the CDR3 is TGCGCCAGCAGCGCCTGGACAGGGTCCCAAGAGACCCAGTACTTC. Its protein is CASSAWTGSQETQYF. Drawing the rest from reference TRBV5-1 and TRBJ2-5, the complete variable domain is KAGVTQTPRYLIKTRGQQVTLSCSPISGHRSVSWYQQTPGQGLQFLFEYFSETQRNKGNFPGRFSGRQFSNSRSEMNVSTLELGDSALYLCASSAWTGSQETQYFGPGTRLLVL.

The sample holds many counts of this clonotype. CDR3 loop: CAISWALESTDTQYF. The CDR3, as DNA: TGTGCCATCAGTTGGGCTCTGGAGAGCACAGATACGCAGTATTTT. The V call is TRBV10-3, the J call TRBJ2-3, with no clear D. Germline V gene lookup returns CDR1 ENHRY and CDR2 SYGVKD. V shed 5 bases and J shed 0 bases, with 12 bases lying between them. The CDR3 has 15 residues.

This clonotype was counted at least ten times. V is TRBV20-1 and J is TRBJ2-3, with TRBD2 matching over 10 bases. The germline V gene encodes CDR1 DFQATT and CDR2 SNEGSKA (reference sequence). The junction had 7 bases not matched to a gene; V was cut back by 2 bases and J by 2 bases. The CDR3 sequence is 16 residues long. The CDR3 DNA follows: TGCAGTGCTAGAAGTGAGCGGGGGGGAATCACAGATACGCAGTATTTT. Protein: CSARSERGGITDTQYF.

This clonotype was counted ten times or more. The chain uses TRBV28 and TRBJ2-7; 8 nucleotides match TRBD1. Unmatched junction bases numbered 7, after V lost 3 bases and J lost 6 bases. CDR1 and CDR2 from the germline V gene are MDHEN and SYDVKM. The CDR3 loop spans 14 amino acids. This chain's CDR3 is CASSFSDRGGEQYF. The DNA for the CDR3 is TGTGCCAGCAGTTTCTCTGACAGGGGCGGCGAGCAGTACTTC.

This clonotype was counted ten times or more. This rearrangement joins TRBV5-1 to TRBJ2-5, with D tentatively TRBD2 (6 bases). The germline gives CDR1 SGHRS, CDR2 YFSETQ. Trimming removed 2 bases at V and 2 bases at J, with 10 bases between. The CDR3 runs to 14 residues. DNA for the CDR3: TGCGCCAGCAGCTTTCTGGGAGGACAAGAGACCCAGTACTTC. Its protein product is CASSFLGGQETQYF.

This clonotype has at least ten counts. This rearrangement joins TRBV20-1 to TRBJ1-1; the D is unclear. The CDR3 is made up of 14 amino acids. V was cut by 1 base and J by 1 base, with 10 bases left in between. Per germline, CDR1 DFQATT and CDR2 SNEGSKA (reference sequence). CDR3 sequence reads: CSARVGLGNTEAFF. The CDR3 nucleotides read TGCAGTGCTAGAGTCGGATTAGGGAACACTGAAGCTTTCTTT.